The 20 T cell receptor beta chains reported below all come from one sample, sequenced in a study of post-analysis software for immune sequencing data (dated by TCRdb to between 2015 and 2017). These TCRs' antigens remain unknown. The study at large found these results: Four or five TRBV segments, including TRBV5-6, TRBV5-1 and TRBV20-1, were significantly more frequent in patients than controls.

Library construction relied on PCR. The instrument given in TCRdb is Illumina HiSeq 2500. To reduce PCR and sequencing biases, unique molecular identifiers were incorporated into the TCR beta cDNA libraries. TCRdb reanalyzed the raw reads on its own, using fastp at Q25 for trimming and MiXCR for clone calling, and kept in-frame beta chains. All rows with the same CDR3 protein become a single entry with the most common DNA and genes. In this sample the table shows about 770,000 distinct CDR3 sequences, about half of which occur a single time. The ten largest clones take up roughly 4.4% of the sample. The source material was blood. These receptors were taken from a girl aged 10-17 years with multiple sclerosis.

This clonotype was observed a few times. This rearrangement joins TRBV5-6 to TRBJ2-7; D not resolved. CDR1 SGHDT and CDR2 YYEEEE come from the germline V gene. The V gene lost 2 bases and the J gene lost 0 bases, with 12 bases spanning the gap. This CDR3 is built from 15 residues. The chain's CDR3 is CASSFGDTSSYEQYF. DNA for the CDR3: TGTGCCAGCAGCTTTGGAGATACCAGCTCCTACGAGCAGTACTTC.

The V gene is TRBV7-2, the J gene TRBJ2-1; TRBD2 is a possible D gene (6 bases). The germline CDR1 and CDR2 sequences are SGHTA and FQGNSA. The germline V and J ends were trimmed by 1 base and 3 bases, with 10 bases remaining between them. This CDR3 region has 15 residues. The CDR3 sequence is CASSLVGGDYNEQFF. Written as DNA, the CDR3 is TGTGCCAGCAGCTTAGTCGGCGGGGACTACAATGAGCAGTTCTTC.

The V gene is TRBV7-2, the J gene TRBJ1-6; D is ambiguous. Trimming removed 3 bases from V and 8 bases from J, with 11 bases in between. The CDR3 is 14 amino acids. The germline CDR1 and CDR2 sequences are SGHTA and FQGNSA. The CDR3 DNA reads as TGTGCCAGCAGCTTCGCGTTAGGAGATTCACCCCTCCACTTT. This gives the protein CASSFALGDSPLHF.

The chain links TRBV3-1 to TRBJ1-1; D is unresolved. Looked up from germline, CDR1 is LGHDT and CDR2 is YNNKEL (reference sequence). The V end lost 1 base, the J end lost 10 bases, and 7 bases lay between the germline ends. CDR3 length: 11 residues. In nucleotides, the CDR3 is TGTGCCAGCAGCCAAGGACCCGGAGCTTTCTTT. Encoded protein: CASSQGPGAFF.

This clonotype was seen more than once but under ten times. The V call is TRBV29-1, the J call TRBJ1-2; tentative D call: TRBD1 (6 bases). CDR1 and CDR2 (germline): SQVTM, ANQGSEA. V lost 0 bases and J 8 bases, leaving 13 bases between the germline ends. CDR3 size: 13 residues. The CDR3 sequence: CSVEEGAPRGYTF. The CDR3 region has the DNA TGCAGCGTTGAAGAGGGGGCCCCTAGGGGCTACACCTTC.

A note on this clonotype: Germline and junction disagree at one end, which may indicate a read error. V is TRBV11-2 and J is TRBJ2-1; D possibly uses TRBD1 or TRBD2 (6 bases each). The CDR3 contains 16 residues. Germline CDR1 SGHAT, CDR2 FQNNGV. The CDR3 loop reads CAGSLEGGTGYNEQFF. DNA of the CDR3: TGTGCCGGCAGCTTAGAAGGGGGGACGGGGTACAATGAGCAGTTCTTC.

The rearrangement joins TRBV29-1 to TRBJ1-1; D might be TRBD1 (5 bases). The ends were cut back, 5 bases at V and 7 bases at J, with 11 bases in the middle. CDR1 is SQVTM, CDR2 ANQGSEA, per germline. This CDR3 has 11 amino acids. The CDR3 nucleotides read TGCAGCGTTACCCGGACAATTGAAGCTTTCTTT. Its protein is CSVTRTIEAFF.

In its sample, this clonotype was seen many times. The V gene is TRBV7-3, the J gene TRBJ2-3; D gene ambiguous. The CDR3 is 13 amino acids. CDR1 is SGHTA, CDR2 FQGTGA, per germline. Between the trimmed V and J ends, which lost 1 base and 1 base, there was a span of 3 bases. The CDR3 sequence: CASSLKGTDTQYF. In DNA, the CDR3 is TGTGCCAGCAGCTTAAAGGGCACAGATACGCAGTATTTT.

This clonotype showed up just once. The chain joins TRBV29-1 to TRBJ2-7; no clear D gene. Trimming removed 0 bases from V and 5 bases from J, with 8 bases in between. The CDR3 has 12 amino acids. CDR1 SQVTM and CDR2 ANQGSEA come from the germline V gene. The CDR3 spells CSVEDSEDEQYF. CDR3 nucleotides: TGCAGCGTTGAAGACTCTGAGGACGAGCAGTACTTC.

The J gene is TRBJ2-3, the V gene TRBV28; no clear D. Germline values: CDR1 MDHEN, CDR2 SYDVKM. Trimming removed 6 bases from V and 6 bases from J, with 13 bases in between. The CDR3 spans 13 residues. Here the CDR3 DNA reads TGTGCCAGCAGCCCGCTCAGCCGGGATACGCAGTATTTT. Encoded protein: CASSPLSRDTQYF.

This clonotype is a singleton in its sample. The chain combines TRBV12-3 or TRBV12-4 with TRBJ2-3; unclear D gene. V lost 7 bases and J lost 2, with 16 bases in between. CDR3 length: 15 amino acids. The CDR3 nucleotides read TGTGCCAGCACCCGATGGGGTCTGAACACAGATACGCAGTATTTT. This translates into CASTRWGLNTDTQYF.

This clonotype has more than one count but fewer than ten. V and J are TRBV10-3 and TRBJ2-1; 10 nucleotides align to TRBD1. CDR1 is ENHRY, CDR2 SYGVKD, per germline. This CDR3 is built from 14 residues. V dropped 5 bases and J dropped 7; count of bases not matched to a gene: 5. CDR3 region: CAISKDRGENEQFF. In DNA form, the CDR3 reads TGTGCCATCAGTAAGGACAGGGGGGAAAATGAGCAGTTCTTC.

This clonotype was seen just once. The chain recombines TRBV12-3 or TRBV12-4 with TRBJ2-1; D remains unclear. The ends were cut back, 5 bases at V and 0 bases at J, with 11 bases in the middle. The CDR3 contains 15 residues. CDR3 DNA sequence: TGTGCCAGCAGTCGGACCGCTAGCTCCTACAATGAGCAGTTCTTC. This gives the protein CASSRTASSYNEQFF.

There are a few counts of this clonotype. The chain joins TRBV5-1 to TRBJ2-3, with 7 bases that match TRBD2. This CDR3 spans 15 amino acids. V dropped 4 bases and J dropped 2; count of bases not matched to a gene: 7. Germline assignment: CDR1 SGHRS and CDR2 YFSETQ. The CDR3 loop reads CASSRKLADTDTQYF. The CDR3 DNA reads as TGCGCCAGCAGCAGGAAGCTAGCGGACACAGATACGCAGTATTTT.

The CDR3 here is CSARRQGVLSTEAFF. The CDR3 DNA reads as TGCAGTGCACGGCGACAGGGGGTTCTCAGCACTGAAGCTTTCTTT. The rearrangement links TRBV20-1 to TRBJ1-1, with 9 nucleotides matching TRBD1. Trimming removed 6 bases from V and 4 bases from J; junction bases left unmatched: 12. The CDR3 sequence is 15 residues long. Per the germline V gene, CDR1 is DFQATT and CDR2 is SNEGSKA (reference sequence).

This sequence joins TRBV9 and TRBJ2-5; D uncertain. Looked up from germline, CDR1 is SGDLS and CDR2 is YYNGEE. The CDR3 has 13 amino acids. V gave up 1 base and J gave up 4 bases, with 8 bases separating them. The CDR3 nucleotides are TGTGCCAGCAGCGTACTAGGGTCAGAGACCCAGTACTTC. This sequence encodes CASSVLGSETQYF. The full variable domain, with the rest looked up from reference TRBV9 and TRBJ2-5, is DSGVTQTPKHLITATGQRVTLRCSPRSGDLSVYWYQQSLDQGLQFLIQYYNGEERAKGNILERFSAQQFPDLHSELNLSSLELGDSALYFCASSVLGSETQYFGPGTRLLVL.

CDR3 DNA sequence: TGTGCCACCAGTGACCCGGGGCAGGGGGACGGTCAGCCCCAGCATTTT. Translated, it gives CATSDPGQGDGQPQHF. The J gene is TRBJ1-5, the V gene TRBV24-1; the match to TRBD1 covers 7 bases. Germline CDR1 reads KGHDR; CDR2 reads SFDVKD. With 4 bases clipped from V and 6 bases from J, the junction kept 11 bases outside the gene matches. The CDR3 is 16 amino acids.

The V call is TRBV6-5, the J call TRBJ2-7, with 10 bases aligning to TRBD1. The germline V gene has CDR1 MNHEY and CDR2 SVGAGI. The CDR3 length is 19 residues. The trim removed 2 bases at V and 3 bases at J, leaving 16 bases unmatched. The CDR3 spells CASSYPQGQGQEEIYEQYF. CDR3 bases: TGTGCCAGCAGTTACCCTCAGGGACAGGGGCAGGAAGAGATCTACGAGCAGTACTTC.

This clonotype was found once. A much larger clone lies a single base off, so this may be a read error. The V gene is TRBV12-3 or TRBV12-4, the J gene TRBJ2-5; no clear D. TRBJ2-7 matches the DNA end more closely, so the J call is doubtful. CDR3 length: 13 residues. CDR3 amino acids: CASSRLVGYEQYF. The DNA for the CDR3 is TGTGCCAGCAGCCGACTGGTAGGCTACGAGCAGTACTTC.

The chain couples TRBV7-9 to TRBJ2-1, with D possibly being TRBD1 (5 bases). The V end was cut by 1 base, the J end by 6 bases, with 10 bases between. There are 14 residues in the CDR3. Germline V CDR1 and CDR2: SEHNR, FQNEAQ (reference sequence). The CDR3 DNA reads as TGTGCCAGCAGCTTAGGCGACAGCTCCAATGAGCAGTTCTTC. This codes for CASSLGDSSNEQFF.